This note documents a single T cell receptor (beta chain) sequence. The CDR3 is 15 amino acids. V shed 5 bases, J shed 6 bases, and the junction held 11 bases outside the gene matches. The germline gives CDR1 SGHVS, CDR2 FQNEAQ. This sample is part of a study of blood T cell repertoires in COVID-19. The protocol was immunoSEQ multiplex PCR, while the TCRdb copy is restricted to in-frame clones and leaves out a portion. The repertoire consists of 300,000 to 350,000 clones, with over 80% occurring once and the leading ten covering about 6%. The Seattle site enrolled patients during active infection and followed them longitudinally.

The chain employs TRBV7-8 and TRBJ2-7; TRBD2 agrees at 9 bases. The sequenced sample consisted of peripheral blood. The TCR sequence derives from a woman in her forties or fifties with COVID-19, enrolled during active disease. CDR3 nucleotide sequence: TGTGCCAGCAGCACCCGGACTAGCGTTTCCCCCGAGCAGTACTTC. Translation: CASSTRTSVSPEQYF.